A single sample is the source of the 14 T cell receptor beta chains below, sequenced in a study of blood T cell repertoires in COVID-19. Clones were sequenced by immunoSEQ multiplex PCR, and TCRdb holds only the in-frame ones, with some missing. The data show 250,000 to 350,000 clones, roughly 90% seen once. The sample consisted of peripheral blood. The receptors were gathered from a man in his thirties or forties with acute or convalescent COVID-19.

The chain has TRBV7-6 and TRBJ1-2; 9 bases are shared with TRBD1. This CDR3 spans 15 amino acids. V was clipped by 5 bases and J by 3 bases; unmatched bases: 7. Germline V gives CDR1 SGHVS, CDR2 FNYEAQ. The CDR3 nucleotides are TGTGCCAGCAGCGGTTGGGGACAGGGATACTATGGCTACACCTTC. It yields the protein CASSGWGQGYYGYTF. Combining the CDR3 with reference TRBV7-6 and TRBJ1-2 gives the whole variable domain GAGVSQSPRYKVTKRGQDVALRCDPISGHVSLYWYRQALGQGPEFLTYFNYEAQQDKSGLPNDRFSAERPEGSISTLTIQRTEQRDSAMYRCASSGWGQGYYGYTFGSGTRLTVV.

The chain is built from TRBV19 and TRBJ2-1; 7 bases fit TRBD2. The CDR3 has 18 amino acids. Germline loops: CDR1 LNHDA, CDR2 SQIVND (reference sequence). The V segment lost 5 bases and the J segment 6 bases; nucleotides outside the gene matches: 19. CDR3 in DNA: TGTGCCAGTAGTCCATTTAGTGCTAGCGGTGCCGCCAGCAATGAGCAGTTCTTC. It encodes CASSPFSASGAASNEQFF. Supplemented by reference TRBV19 and TRBJ2-1, the full variable domain reads DGGITQSPKYLFRKEGQNVTLSCEQNLNHDAMYWYRQDPGQGLRLIYYSQIVNDFQKGDIAEGYSVSREKKESFPLTVTSAQKNPTAFYLCASSPFSASGAASNEQFFGPGTRLTVL.

Only a few counts were recorded for this clone. This sequence joins TRBV27 and TRBJ1-6, with a tentative D call TRBD1 (6 bases). V gave up 6 bases and J gave up 6 bases, with 9 bases separating them. CDR1 is MNHEY and CDR2 is SMNVEV in the germline V gene (reference sequence). The CDR3 loop spans 13 amino acids. The DNA for the CDR3 is TGTGCCAGCAGGGGGGGGGCTAATTCACCCCTCCACTTT. Protein sequence: CASRGGANSPLHF.

The chain uses TRBV19 and TRBJ1-4, with D tentatively TRBD1 (5 bases). The V gene's germline CDR1 is LNHDA and CDR2 SQIVND (reference sequence). V was pared by 1 base and J by 4 bases, with 10 bases between. The CDR3 is made up of 15 amino acids. The CDR3 region has the DNA TGTGCCAGTAGTATAGGTACCAGGGTTAATGAAAAACTGTTTTTT. This sequence encodes CASSIGTRVNEKLFF.

The V and J genes are TRBV5-5 and TRBJ1-2; D is unresolved. The germline gives CDR1 SGHKS, CDR2 YYEKEE (reference sequence). The CDR3 is made up of 13 amino acids. The V gene lost 0 bases and the J gene lost 4 bases, with 7 bases spanning the gap. CDR3: CASSLGGVYGYTF. CDR3 sequence (DNA): TGTGCCAGCAGCTTGGGAGGAGTCTATGGCTACACCTTC. The full variable domain, completed using reference TRBV5-5 and TRBJ1-2, is DAGVTQSPTHLIKTRGQQVTLRCSPISGHKSVSWYQQVLGQGPQFIFQYYEKEERGRGNFPDRFSARQFPNYSSELNVNALLLGDSALYLCASSLGGVYGYTFGSGTRLTVV.

The chain joins TRBV2 to TRBJ1-6; D perhaps matches TRBD1 (5 bases). Germline lookup yields CDR1 SNHLY and CDR2 FYNNEI. This CDR3 contains 14 residues. V gave up 4 bases and J gave up 8 bases, with 12 bases separating them. The CDR3 coding sequence is TGTGCCAGCAGTGGGTGGGGGGATGATTCACCCCTCCACTTT. It is translated as CASSGWGDDSPLHF.

This clone has only one observation. This chain connects TRBV2 to TRBJ2-1; TRBD2 agrees at 8 bases. Germline V gives CDR1 SNHLY, CDR2 FYNNEI. The CDR3 runs to 16 residues. J gave up 6 bases and V 2 bases, and 9 bases lay outside the gene matches. The CDR3: CASSEIPMLAGNEQFF. The CDR3, as DNA: TGTGCCAGCAGTGAAATACCCATGCTAGCGGGCAATGAGCAGTTCTTC.

The J gene is TRBJ2-3, the V gene TRBV7-2; no firm D call. CDR1 is SGHTA, CDR2 FQGNSA, per germline. Trimming pared 4 bases from V and 2 bases from J, leaving 7 bases between. CDR3 length: 13 amino acids. The CDR3 protein is CASSSHTTDTQYF. In DNA, the CDR3 is TGTGCCAGCAGCTCCCACACCACAGATACGCAGTATTTT.

The CDR3 DNA reads as TGTGCCAGCTCACCAGGGACAGGGGAACCCTACAATGAGCAGTTCTTC. Residues: CASSPGTGEPYNEQFF. V is TRBV18 and J is TRBJ2-1, with TRBD1 matching 10 bases. The trim removed 2 bases at V and 2 bases at J, leaving 3 bases unmatched. CDR3 size: 16 residues. Germline CDR1 KGHSH, CDR2 LQKENI.

The chain couples TRBV5-3 to TRBJ1-3; 7 bases are shared with TRBD1. TRBV5-3 carries the ORF label, with uncertain function. Trimming at V came to 0 bases and at J to 3 bases, leaving 9 bases not matched to a gene. This CDR3 has 17 amino acids. The CDR3 DNA is TGTGCCAGAAGCTTGGCCGACAGGGCAGATGATGGAAACACCATATATTTT. Its translation is CARSLADRADDGNTIYF.

The V gene is TRBV3-1 (or the pseudogene TRBV3-2), the J gene TRBJ1-6; D unresolved. CDR1 LGHDT and CDR2 YNNKEL come from the germline V gene (reference sequence). This CDR3 is built from 13 residues. V was cut by 4 bases and J by 7 bases, with 8 bases left in between. CDR3 amino acids: CASSPRGNSPLHF. CDR3 bases: TGTGCCAGCAGCCCACGAGGAAATTCACCCCTCCACTTT.

The CDR3 region has the DNA TGTGCCAGCAGCTCATCACTATCTGAAGCTTTCTTT. Translating gives CASSSSLSEAFF. The chain combines TRBV7-9 with TRBJ1-1; D is uncertain. V lost 4 bases, J lost 6 bases, and 9 bases lay in between. Germline-derived CDR1 and CDR2 are SEHNR and FQNEAQ (reference sequence). The CDR3 loop spans 12 amino acids.

This clone showed up just once. The chain combines TRBV2 with TRBJ1-5, with D maybe TRBD1 (6 bases). This CDR3 is built from 16 residues. The germline V gene encodes CDR1 SNHLY and CDR2 FYNNEI. V shed 4 bases and J shed 2 bases, with 15 bases lying between them. This CDR3 reads CASSGAGVRGNQPQHF. The CDR3 DNA sequence: TGTGCCAGCAGTGGGGCAGGGGTTCGGGGCAATCAGCCCCAGCATTTT.

This clone has only a few counts. The chain employs TRBV7-2 and TRBJ2-4; tentatively, D is TRBD1 (5 bases). Germline assignment: CDR1 SGHTA and CDR2 FQGNSA. The CDR3 has 14 residues. Trimming stripped 8 bases from V and 5 bases from J, with 16 bases between. This CDR3 is CASGAVKQENIQYF. CDR3 coding DNA: TGTGCCAGCGGGGCGGTAAAGCAGGAAAACATTCAGTACTTC.